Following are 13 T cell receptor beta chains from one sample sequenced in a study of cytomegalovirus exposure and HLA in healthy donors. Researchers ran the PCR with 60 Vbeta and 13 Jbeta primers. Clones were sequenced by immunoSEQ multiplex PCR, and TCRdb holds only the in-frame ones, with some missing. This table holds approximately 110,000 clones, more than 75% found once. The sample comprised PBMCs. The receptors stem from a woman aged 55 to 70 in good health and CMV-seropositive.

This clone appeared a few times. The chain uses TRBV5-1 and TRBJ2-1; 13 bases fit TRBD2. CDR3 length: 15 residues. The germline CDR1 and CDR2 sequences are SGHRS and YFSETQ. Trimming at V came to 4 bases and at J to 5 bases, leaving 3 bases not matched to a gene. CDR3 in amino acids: CASSLLAGGNNEQFF. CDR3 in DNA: TGCGCCAGCAGCCTACTAGCGGGAGGGAACAATGAGCAGTTCTTC. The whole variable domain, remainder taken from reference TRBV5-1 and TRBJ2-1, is KAGVTQTPRYLIKTRGQQVTLSCSPISGHRSVSWYQQTPGQGLQFLFEYFSETQRNKGNFPGRFSGRQFSNSRSEMNVSTLELGDSALYLCASSLLAGGNNEQFFGPGTRLTVL.

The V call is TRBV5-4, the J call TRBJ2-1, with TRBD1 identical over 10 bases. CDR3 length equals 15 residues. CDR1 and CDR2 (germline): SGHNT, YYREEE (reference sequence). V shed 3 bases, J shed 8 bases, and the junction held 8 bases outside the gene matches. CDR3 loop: CASSWRQGAVDEQFF. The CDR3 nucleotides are TGTGCCAGCAGCTGGAGACAGGGGGCAGTAGATGAGCAGTTCTTC.

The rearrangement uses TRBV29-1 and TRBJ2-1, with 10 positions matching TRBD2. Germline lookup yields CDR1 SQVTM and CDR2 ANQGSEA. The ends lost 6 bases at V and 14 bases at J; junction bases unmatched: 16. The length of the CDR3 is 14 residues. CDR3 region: CSVQVSGGADREFF. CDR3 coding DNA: TGCAGCGTACAGGTCAGCGGGGGGGCCGATAGGGAGTTCTTC.

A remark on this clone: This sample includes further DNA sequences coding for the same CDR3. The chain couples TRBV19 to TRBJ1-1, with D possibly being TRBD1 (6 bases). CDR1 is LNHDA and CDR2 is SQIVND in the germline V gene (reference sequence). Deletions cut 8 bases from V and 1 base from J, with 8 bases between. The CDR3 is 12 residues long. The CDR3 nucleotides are TGTGCCAGTCAGGACAGGAACACTGAAGCTTTCTTT. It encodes CASQDRNTEAFF.

The CDR3 here is CASSLAGGTDTQYF. CDR3 DNA sequence: TGTGCCAGCAGCTTAGCCGGGGGCACAGATACGCAGTATTTT. This chain connects TRBV7-2 to TRBJ2-3; D possibly corresponds to TRBD2 (5 bases). The CDR3 has 14 residues. V lost 0 bases, J lost 1 base, and 5 bases lay in between. CDR1 is SGHTA and CDR2 is FQGNSA in the germline V gene.

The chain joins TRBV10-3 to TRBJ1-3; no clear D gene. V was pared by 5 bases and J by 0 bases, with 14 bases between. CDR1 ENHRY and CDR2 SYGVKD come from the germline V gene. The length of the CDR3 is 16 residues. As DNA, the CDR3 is TGTGCCATCAGTCCTCAGACAAGTCGCTCTGGAAACACCATATATTTT. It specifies CAISPQTSRSGNTIYF.

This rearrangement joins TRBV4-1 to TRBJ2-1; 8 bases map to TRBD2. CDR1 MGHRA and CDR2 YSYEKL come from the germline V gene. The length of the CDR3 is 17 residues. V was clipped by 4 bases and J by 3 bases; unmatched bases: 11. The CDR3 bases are TGCGCCAGCAGCCCAATAACCCGGCTAGCGGGCTACAATGAGCAGTTCTTC. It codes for CASSPITRLAGYNEQFF.

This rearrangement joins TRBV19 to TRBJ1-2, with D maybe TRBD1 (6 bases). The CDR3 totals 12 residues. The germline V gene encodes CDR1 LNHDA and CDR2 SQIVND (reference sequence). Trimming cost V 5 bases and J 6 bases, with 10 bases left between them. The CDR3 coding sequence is TGTGCCAGTAGTCGGACAGAGGATGGCTACACCTTC. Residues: CASSRTEDGYTF.

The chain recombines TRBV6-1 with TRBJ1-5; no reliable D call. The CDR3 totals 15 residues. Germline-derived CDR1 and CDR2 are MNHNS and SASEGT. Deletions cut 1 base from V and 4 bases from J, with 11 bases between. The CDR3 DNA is TGTGCCAGCAGTGAAGACAGAACAAGTAATCAGCCCCAGCATTTT. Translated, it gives CASSEDRTSNQPQHF.

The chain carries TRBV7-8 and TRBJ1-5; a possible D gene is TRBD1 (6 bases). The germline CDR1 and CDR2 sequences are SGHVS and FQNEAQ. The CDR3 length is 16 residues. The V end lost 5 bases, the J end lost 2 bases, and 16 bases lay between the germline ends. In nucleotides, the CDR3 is TGTGCCAGCAGCCCAGTAGGGGGTGTAGGCAATCAGCCCCAGCATTTT. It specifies CASSPVGGVGNQPQHF.

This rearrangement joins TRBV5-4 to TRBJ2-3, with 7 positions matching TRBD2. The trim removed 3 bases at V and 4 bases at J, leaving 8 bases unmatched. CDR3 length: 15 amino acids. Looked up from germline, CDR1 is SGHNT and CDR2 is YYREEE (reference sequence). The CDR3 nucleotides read TGTGCCAGCAGCTCCCATTTGGGAGGGGCAGATACGCAGTATTTT. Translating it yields CASSSHLGGADTQYF.

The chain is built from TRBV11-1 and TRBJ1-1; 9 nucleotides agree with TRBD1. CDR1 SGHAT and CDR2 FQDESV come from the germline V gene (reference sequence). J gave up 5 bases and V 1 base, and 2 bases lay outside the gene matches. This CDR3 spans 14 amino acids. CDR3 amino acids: CASSLGQGVTEAFF. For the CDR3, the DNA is TGTGCCAGCAGCTTAGGACAGGGGGTAACTGAAGCTTTCTTT. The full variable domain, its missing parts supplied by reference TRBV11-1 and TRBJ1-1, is EAEVAQSPRYKITEKSQAVAFWCDPISGHATLYWYRQILGQGPELLVQFQDESVVDDSQLPKDRFSAERLKGVDSTLKIQPAELGDSAMYLCASSLGQGVTEAFFGQGTRLTVV.

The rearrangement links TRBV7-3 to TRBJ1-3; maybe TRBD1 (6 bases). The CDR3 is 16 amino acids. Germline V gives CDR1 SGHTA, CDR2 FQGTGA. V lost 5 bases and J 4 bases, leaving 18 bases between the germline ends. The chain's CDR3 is CASSRADSAYGNTIYF. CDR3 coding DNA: TGTGCCAGCAGCCGAGCGGACAGCGCTTACGGAAACACCATATATTTT.